The 8 T cell receptor beta chains below all came from one sample that was sequenced in a study of T cells in Graves' hyperthyroidism and ophthalmopathy. There were TCR beta CDR3 regions amplified from RNA transcripts. Primed by the HTBI set, a first-round RT-PCR was run on the TCR CDR3. TCRdb redid the calling of the multiplex PCR reads with MiXCR, one entry per CDR3 protein. The sample contains about 250,000 distinct CDR3 sequences, approximately 23% of which appear only once. The sample comprised blood. Every receptor here comes from a woman aged 40-49 years with Graves' ophthalmopathy.

Turning to this clonotype: The DNA is omitted, as the CDR3 cannot be located on it reliably, and the CDR3 follows TCRdb's listing. Here the CDR3 reads CASSSSGTGLYEQYF. The chain joins TRBV28 to TRBJ2-7; the table's D gene call, TRBD2, was not cross checked with the DNA. Germline CDR1 is MDHEN and CDR2 is SYDVKM. The CDR3 is 15 amino acids in total, end residues counted.

This clonotype was seen a handful of times. This chain connects TRBV9 to TRBJ1-5; 7 nucleotides line up with TRBD1. Looked up from germline, CDR1 is SGDLS and CDR2 is YYNGEE. V gave up 4 bases and J gave up 4 bases; unmatched junction bases: 8. This CDR3 contains 15 residues. CDR3 bases: TGTGCCAGCAGCCTCTCCGGGACAGAAAATCAGCCCCAGCATTTT. Translating it yields CASSLSGTENQPQHF.

This clonotype was counted many times. The rearrangement uses TRBV6-5 and TRBJ2-7; TRBD1 matches 9 bases. There are 16 residues in the CDR3. The ends lost 2 bases at V and 9 bases at J; junction bases unmatched: 14. CDR1 and CDR2 from the germline V gene are MNHEY and SVGAGI. CDR3 region: CASSYEGTGNFNGQYF. The CDR3 nucleotides are TGTGCCAGCAGTTACGAAGGGACAGGGAATTTTAACGGGCAGTACTTC.

This clonotype showed up just a few times. CDR3 region: CATSAGLAAGEQYF. The CDR3 DNA reads TGTGCCACCAGCGCGGGACTAGCCGCTGGGGAGCAGTACTTC. The chain joins TRBV24-1 to TRBJ2-7, with 9 bases that match TRBD2. The CDR3 totals 14 residues. Trimming took 7 bases from V and 7 from J; bases not matched to a gene: 10. Germline CDR1 KGHDR, CDR2 SFDVKD.

Ten or more counts support this clonotype. The chain combines TRBV20-1 with TRBJ2-7; D may be TRBD2 (5 bases). The CDR3 has 14 residues. Deletions cut 3 bases from V and 6 bases from J, with 18 bases between. Germline V gives CDR1 DFQATT, CDR2 SNEGSKA (reference sequence). CDR3 sequence (DNA): TGCAGTGCTAGGGGAAACTCGGAGGTTGGCGAGCAGTACTTC. Translating it yields CSARGNSEVGEQYF.

This clonotype was observed many times. The chain joins TRBV30 to TRBJ1-6, with D maybe TRBD1 (5 bases). The CDR3 consists of 16 residues. V lost 4 bases to trimming and J lost 0 bases, with 13 bases between them. Germline CDR1 reads GTSNPN; CDR2 reads SVGIG (reference sequence). DNA for the CDR3: TGTGCCTGGAAGGGACGACCAAGCTCCTATAATTCACCCCTCCACTTT. It is translated as CAWKGRPSSYNSPLHF.

Comment on this clonotype: A read error may explain this, as a much larger clone is one base away. This chain connects TRBV2 to TRBJ1-6; 7 bases are shared with TRBD1. The CDR3 totals 15 residues. Germline assignment: CDR1 SNHLY and CDR2 FYNNEI. Here the CDR3 DNA reads TGTGCCGGCAGTGAAGACGGACAGGAGTATTCACCCCTCCACTTT. Protein sequence: CAGSEDGQEYSPLHF. Together with reference TRBV2 and TRBJ1-6, the CDR3 gives the full variable domain: EPEVTQTPSHQVTQMGQEVILRCVPISNHLYFYWYRQILGQKVEFLVSFYNNEISEKSEIFDDQFSVERPDGSNFTLKIRSTKLEDSAMYFCAGSEDGQEYSPLHFGNGTRLTVT.

This clonotype was found many times. The rearrangement links TRBV11-1 to TRBJ2-1, with TRBD2 identical over 10 bases. The germline V gene encodes CDR1 SGHAT and CDR2 FQDESV (reference sequence). CDR3 length: 16 amino acids. With 8 bases clipped from V and 8 bases from J, the junction kept 15 bases outside the gene matches. The CDR3 sequence is CASSEWASGRVDEQFF. The DNA for the CDR3 is TGTGCCAGCTCAGAGTGGGCTAGCGGGAGAGTTGATGAGCAGTTCTTC.